Listed below are T cell receptor beta chains from one sample, sequenced in a study of blood T cell repertoires in COVID-19. Method: immunoSEQ multiplex PCR; TCRdb's copy keeps in-frame clones and lacks some. This sample has about 110,000 clones, with 80% to 90% found just once. Sequencing used peripheral blood. These receptors came from a man in his forties with active or convalescent COVID-19. CDR3s include the opening cysteine and the closing phenylalanine or tryptophan.

v_gene: TRBV7-8; CDR3aa: CASSLDRLNTEAFF
v_gene: TRBV5-1; CDR3aa: CASSAGGFGQPQHF
v_gene: TRBV27; CDR3aa: CASGGLYGYTF
v_gene: TRBV24-1; CDR3aa: CATSDSLQGEVNEQFF
v_gene: TRBV6-6; CDR3aa: CASSYVVDTQYF
v_gene: TRBV7-2; CDR3aa: CASSSGLGSSYNEQFF
v_gene: TRBV5-1; CDR3aa: CASSLDGGNQPQHF
v_gene: TRBV6-5; CDR3aa: CASSYSGEGGNTIYF
v_gene: TRBV3-1/TRBV3-2; CDR3aa: CASRGQGEKLFF
v_gene: TRBV5-1; CDR3aa: CASSLRWGDYEQYF
v_gene: TRBV19; CDR3aa: CASRRTEGNSPLHF
v_gene: TRBV7-2; CDR3aa: CASSLRQYGYTF
v_gene: TRBV5-6; CDR3aa: CASSRFGATDTQYF
v_gene: TRBV4-3; CDR3aa: CASSHSASGSYEQYF
v_gene: TRBV5-1; CDR3aa: CASSPLYSYNEQFF
v_gene: TRBV7-2; CDR3aa: CASSFRGGTGANVLTF
v_gene: TRBV19; CDR3aa: CASTTGTGTSEAFF
v_gene: TRBV27; CDR3aa: CASSGGDRAYGYTF
v_gene: TRBV13; CDR3aa: CASTRTTNNEQFF
v_gene: TRBV25-1; CDR3aa: CASSESGVSSYNEQFF